Below, 5 T cell receptor beta chains from the same sample are listed, as sequenced in a study of T cell responses to AZD1222 COVID-19 vaccine. Data came from immunoSEQ multiplex PCR; TCRdb stores just in-frame clones and leaves some out. The sample includes 95,000 to 110,000 clones, approximately 89% of them seen just once. The sequences come from peripheral blood, collected 28 days after the second dose of the MenACWY control vaccine. These TCRs come from an adult who received the MenACWY meningococcal vaccine as a control.

The chain carries TRBV11-3 and TRBJ1-1, with D possibly matching TRBD1 (5 bases). The V end lost 4 bases, the J end lost 7 bases, and 16 bases lay between the germline ends. This CDR3 is 14 amino acids long. Germline V gene data show CDR1 as SGHNT and CDR2 as YENEEA. CDR3: CASSSQPSGGEAFF. Here the CDR3 DNA reads TGTGCCAGCAGCTCTCAGCCTTCCGGGGGTGAAGCTTTCTTT.

This clone was seen a single time. The V call is TRBV19, the J call TRBJ1-4; 8 bases are a match to TRBD1. CDR1 and CDR2 from the germline V gene are LNHDA and SQIVND (reference sequence). V shed 3 bases and J 5 bases; nucleotides not matched to a gene: 2. CDR3 size: 14 residues. In DNA form, the CDR3 reads TGTGCCAGTAGTATTCAGGGGGCAAATGAAAAACTGTTTTTT. Amino acids: CASSIQGANEKLFF.

The gene calls are TRBV19 and TRBJ2-4; D may be TRBD2 (6 bases). V lost 3 bases to trimming and J lost 6 bases, with 18 bases between them. The CDR3 is made up of 16 amino acids. The V gene's germline CDR1 is LNHDA and CDR2 SQIVND (reference sequence). In DNA, the CDR3 is TGTGCCAGTAGTATCGGGCCGGCGGGGAGATCAAACATTCAGTACTTC. It yields the protein CASSIGPAGRSNIQYF.

The chain has TRBV4-3 and TRBJ2-3; the match to TRBD1 covers 10 bases. CDR3 length equals 17 residues. J was trimmed by 4 bases and V by 0 bases; bases with no gene match: 7. Germline CDR1 LGHNA, CDR2 YSLEER. The CDR3, as DNA: TGCGCCAGCAGCCAAGACCCCGGGACAGGGGCCCCAGATACGCAGTATTTT. It yields the protein CASSQDPGTGAPDTQYF.

The CDR3 bases are TGTGCCAGCAGTGAAGCGCTTGGACCCAAAGCTAACTATGGCTACACCTTC. This codes for CASSEALGPKANYGYTF. This chain links TRBV2 with TRBJ1-2; D is ambiguous. The V gene's germline CDR1 is SNHLY and CDR2 FYNNEI. The germline V and J ends were trimmed by 0 bases and 0 bases, with 14 bases remaining between them. CDR3 length: 17 residues. The whole variable domain, filled in from reference TRBV2 and TRBJ1-2, reads EPEVTQTPSHQVTQMGQEVILRCVPISNHLYFYWYRQILGQKVEFLVSFYNNEISEKSEIFDDQFSVERPDGSNFTLKIRSTKLEDSAMYFCASSEALGPKANYGYTFGSGTRLTVV.